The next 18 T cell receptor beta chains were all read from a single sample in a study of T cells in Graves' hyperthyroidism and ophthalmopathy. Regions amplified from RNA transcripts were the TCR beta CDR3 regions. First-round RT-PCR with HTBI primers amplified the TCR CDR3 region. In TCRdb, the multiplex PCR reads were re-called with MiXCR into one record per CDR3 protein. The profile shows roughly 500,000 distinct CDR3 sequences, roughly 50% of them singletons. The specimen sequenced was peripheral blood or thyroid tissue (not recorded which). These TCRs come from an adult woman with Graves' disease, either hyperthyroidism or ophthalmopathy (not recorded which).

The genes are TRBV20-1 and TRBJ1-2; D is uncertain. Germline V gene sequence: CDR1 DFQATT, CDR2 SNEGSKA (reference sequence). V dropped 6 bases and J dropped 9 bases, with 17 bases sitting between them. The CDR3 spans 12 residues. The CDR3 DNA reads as TGCAGTGCCAGTGACGGCGCTCGAAGCTACACCTTC. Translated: CSASDGARSYTF.

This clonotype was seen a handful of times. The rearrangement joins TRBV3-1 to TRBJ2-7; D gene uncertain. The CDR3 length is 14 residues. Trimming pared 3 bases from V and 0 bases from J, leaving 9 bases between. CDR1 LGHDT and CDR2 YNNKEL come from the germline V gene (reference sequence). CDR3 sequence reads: CASSHSLNSYEQYF. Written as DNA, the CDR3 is TGTGCCAGCAGCCATAGTCTCAACTCCTACGAGCAGTACTTC.

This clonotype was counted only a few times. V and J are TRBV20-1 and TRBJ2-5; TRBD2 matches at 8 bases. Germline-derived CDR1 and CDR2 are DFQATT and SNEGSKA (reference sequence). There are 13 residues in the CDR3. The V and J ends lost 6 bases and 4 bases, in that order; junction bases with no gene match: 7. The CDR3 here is CSAFGRALETQYF. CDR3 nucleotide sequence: TGCAGTGCATTCGGGAGGGCCTTAGAGACCCAGTACTTC.

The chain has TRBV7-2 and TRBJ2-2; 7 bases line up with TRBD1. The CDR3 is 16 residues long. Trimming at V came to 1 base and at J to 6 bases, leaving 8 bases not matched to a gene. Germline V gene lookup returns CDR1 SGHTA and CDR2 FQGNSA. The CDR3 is CASSLVGQRGSGELFF. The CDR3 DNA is TGTGCCAGCAGCTTAGTGGGACAGCGAGGGTCCGGGGAGCTGTTTTTT. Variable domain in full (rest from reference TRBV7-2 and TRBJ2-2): GAGVSQSPSNKVTEKGKDVELRCDPISGHTALYWYRQSLGQGLEFLIYFQGNSAPDKSGLPSDRFSAERTGGSVSTLTIQRTQQEDSAVYLCASSLVGQRGSGELFFGEGSRLTVL.

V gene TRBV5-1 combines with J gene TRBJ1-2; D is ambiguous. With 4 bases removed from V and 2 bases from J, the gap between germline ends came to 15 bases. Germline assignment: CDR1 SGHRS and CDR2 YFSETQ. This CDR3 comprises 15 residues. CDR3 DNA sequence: TGCGCCAGCAGCCCCGACGGCGGACGGAACTATGGCTACACCTTC. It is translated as CASSPDGGRNYGYTF.

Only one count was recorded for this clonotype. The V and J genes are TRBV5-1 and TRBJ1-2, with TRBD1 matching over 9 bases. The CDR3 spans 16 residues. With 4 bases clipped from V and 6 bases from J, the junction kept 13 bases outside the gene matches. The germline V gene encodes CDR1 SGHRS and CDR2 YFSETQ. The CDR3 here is CASSSVERDRDDGYTF. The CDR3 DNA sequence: TGCGCCAGCAGCAGCGTTGAAAGGGACAGGGATGATGGCTACACCTTC.

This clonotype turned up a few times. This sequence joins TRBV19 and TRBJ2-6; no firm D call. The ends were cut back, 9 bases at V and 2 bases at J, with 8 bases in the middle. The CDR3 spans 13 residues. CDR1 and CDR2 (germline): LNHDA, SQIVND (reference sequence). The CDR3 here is CASSTPGANVLTF. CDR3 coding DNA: TGTGCCAGCTCTACCCCTGGGGCCAACGTCCTGACTTTC.

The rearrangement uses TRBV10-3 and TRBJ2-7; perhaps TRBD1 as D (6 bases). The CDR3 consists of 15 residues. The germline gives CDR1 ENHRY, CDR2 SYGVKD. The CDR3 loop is CEITPDSQGIFEQYF. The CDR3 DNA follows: TGTGAAATCACCCCCGACAGCCAGGGGATTTTCGAGCAGTACTTC.

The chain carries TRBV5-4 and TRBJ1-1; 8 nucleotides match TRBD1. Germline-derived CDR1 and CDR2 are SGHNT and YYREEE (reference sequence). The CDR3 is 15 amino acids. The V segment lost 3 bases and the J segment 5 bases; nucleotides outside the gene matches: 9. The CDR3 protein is CASSSRTGKLTEAFF. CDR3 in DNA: TGTGCCAGCAGCTCACGGACAGGGAAGTTGACTGAAGCTTTCTTT. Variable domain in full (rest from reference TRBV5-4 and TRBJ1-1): ETGVTQSPTHLIKTRGQQVTLRCSSQSGHNTVSWYQQALGQGPQFIFQYYREEENGRGNFPPRFSGLQFPNYSSELNVNALELDDSALYLCASSSRTGKLTEAFFGQGTRLTVV.

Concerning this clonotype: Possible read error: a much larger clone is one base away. The CDR3: CASSESGIGQPEAFF. The CDR3 DNA reads as TGTGCCAGCAGTGAATCCGGTATTGGACAACCTGAAGCTTTCTTT. This chain joins TRBV6-5 and TRBJ1-1; tentatively, D is TRBD1 (5 bases). Germline CDR1 reads MNHEY; CDR2 reads SVGAGI. The CDR3 totals 15 residues. Between the trimmed V and J ends, which lost 5 bases and 6 bases, there was a span of 19 bases.

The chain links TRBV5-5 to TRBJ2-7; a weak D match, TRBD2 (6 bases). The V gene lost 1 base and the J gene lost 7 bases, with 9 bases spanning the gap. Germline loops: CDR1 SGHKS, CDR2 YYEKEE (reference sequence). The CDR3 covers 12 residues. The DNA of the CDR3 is TGTGCCAGCAGCTTGTGGGGGGTTGAGCAGTACTTC. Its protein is CASSLWGVEQYF.

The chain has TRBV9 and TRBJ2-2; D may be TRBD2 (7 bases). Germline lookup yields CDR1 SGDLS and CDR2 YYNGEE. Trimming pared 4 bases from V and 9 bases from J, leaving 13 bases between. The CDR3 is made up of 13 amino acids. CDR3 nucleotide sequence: TGTGCCAGCAGCCCACGGGGGGCCTGGGAGCTGTTTTTT. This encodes CASSPRGAWELFF.

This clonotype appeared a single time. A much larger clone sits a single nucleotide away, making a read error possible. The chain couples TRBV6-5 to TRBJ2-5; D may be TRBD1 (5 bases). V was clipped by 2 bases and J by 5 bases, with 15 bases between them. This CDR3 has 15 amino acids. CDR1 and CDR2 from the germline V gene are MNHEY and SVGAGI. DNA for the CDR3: TGTGCCAGCAGTTACCCCCATGGGGCTGGGGAGACCCAGTACTTC. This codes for CASSYPHGAGETQYF.

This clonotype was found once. CDR3 bases: TGCAGCGTTGAATTGGGGGGGACTGGGGCCAACGTCCTGACTTTC. Its protein product is CSVELGGTGANVLTF. The chain couples TRBV29-1 to TRBJ2-6; 7 bases align to TRBD2. Germline CDR1 reads SQVTM; CDR2 reads ANQGSEA. V trimming: 2 bases; J trimming: 2 bases; junction bases outside the gene matches: 3. CDR3 length: 15 amino acids.

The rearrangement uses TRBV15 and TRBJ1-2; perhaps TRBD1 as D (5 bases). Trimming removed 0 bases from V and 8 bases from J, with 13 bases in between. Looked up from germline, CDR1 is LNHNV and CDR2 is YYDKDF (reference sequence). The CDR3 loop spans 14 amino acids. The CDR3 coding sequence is TGTGCCACCAGCAGAGACGACAGCACTGGGGGCTACACCTTC. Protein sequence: CATSRDDSTGGYTF.

In nucleotides, the CDR3 is TGTGCCATCAGTGAGGAGGGGGCTGGTTATGGCTACACCTTC. Translated: CAISEEGAGYGYTF. The genes are TRBV10-3 and TRBJ1-2, with 7 nucleotides matching TRBD1. The CDR3 has 14 residues. Trimming at V came to 2 bases and at J to 5 bases, leaving 5 bases not matched to a gene. CDR1 and CDR2 from the germline V gene are ENHRY and SYGVKD.

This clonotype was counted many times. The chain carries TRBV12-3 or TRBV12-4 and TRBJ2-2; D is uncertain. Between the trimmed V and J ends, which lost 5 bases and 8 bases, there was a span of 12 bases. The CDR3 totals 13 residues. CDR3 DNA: TGTGCCAGCAGTCCCGACTGGGTTGGGGAGCTGTTTTTT. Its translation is CASSPDWVGELFF.

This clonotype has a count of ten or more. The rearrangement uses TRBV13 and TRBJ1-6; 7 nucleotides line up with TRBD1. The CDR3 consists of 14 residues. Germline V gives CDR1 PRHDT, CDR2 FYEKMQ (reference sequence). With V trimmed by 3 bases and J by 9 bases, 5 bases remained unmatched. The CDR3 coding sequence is TGTGCCAGCAGCTTGGGAGGGGGCGTTTCACCCCTCCACTTT. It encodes CASSLGGGVSPLHF.